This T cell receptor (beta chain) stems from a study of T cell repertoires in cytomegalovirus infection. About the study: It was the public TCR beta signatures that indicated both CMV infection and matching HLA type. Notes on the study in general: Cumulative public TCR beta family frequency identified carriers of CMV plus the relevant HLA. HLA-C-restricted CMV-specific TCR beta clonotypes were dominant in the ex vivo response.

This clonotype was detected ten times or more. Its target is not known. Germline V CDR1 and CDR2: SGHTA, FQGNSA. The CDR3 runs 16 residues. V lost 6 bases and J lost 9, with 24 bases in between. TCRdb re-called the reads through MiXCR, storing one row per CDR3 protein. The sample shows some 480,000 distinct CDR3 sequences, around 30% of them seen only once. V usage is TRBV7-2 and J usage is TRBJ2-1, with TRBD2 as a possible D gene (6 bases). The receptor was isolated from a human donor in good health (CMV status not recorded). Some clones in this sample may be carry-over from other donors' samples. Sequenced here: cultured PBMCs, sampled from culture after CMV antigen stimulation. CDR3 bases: TGTGCCAGCAGAAAACCCCCGGGGCGGGGAATCAGTGAGCAGTTCTTC. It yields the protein CASRKPPGRGISEQFF.